The rows below give T cell receptor beta chains drawn from one sample of a study of response to subunit inactivated influenza vaccine. TCRdb re-called the RT-PCR reads with MiXCR, one entry per CDR3 protein. The table has roughly 710,000 distinct CDR3 sequences, 12% to 15% seen once. Here the sequenced sample was PBMCs from blood, taken roughly 2 weeks before vaccination. These TCRs come from a man aged 45-65 years who received an inactivated influenza vaccine. Each CDR3 is given with its conserved first and last residue. The D gene is left open where the match is weak. Not every row has a clone size; where given, it reads once, few, many or a size class.

cdr3_nt: TGTGCCAGCAGCCCCCTCGGATTAAGCGGCAATGAGCAGTTCTTC
cdr3_aa: CASSPLGLSGNEQFF
cdr3_length: 15
v_call: TRBV2
clone_size: NA
d_call: NA
j_call: TRBJ2-1

cdr3_nt: TGTGCCAGCAGCTTAGGCGTCGCCAGAGCTAACAATGAGCAGTTCTTC
cdr3_aa: CASSLGVARANNEQFF
cdr3_length: 16
v_call: TRBV7-2
clone_size: NA
d_call: NA
j_call: TRBJ2-1

cdr3_nt: TGTGCCAGCAGTTTGGGATACCAAGAGACCCAGTACTTC
cdr3_aa: CASSLGYQETQYF
cdr3_length: 13
v_call: TRBV12-3/TRBV12-4
clone_size: many
d_call: NA
j_call: TRBJ2-5

cdr3_nt: TGTGCCACCAGCAGCTGGGACAGGGGATACAATGAGCAGTTCTTC
cdr3_aa: CATSSWDRGYNEQFF
cdr3_length: 15
v_call: TRBV15
clone_size: few
d_call: TRBD1
j_call: TRBJ2-1

cdr3_nt: TGCGCCAGCAGCTTGGGAGGGGACAGGGGCCAGCCCCAGCATTTT
cdr3_aa: CASSLGGDRGQPQHF
cdr3_length: 15
v_call: TRBV5-1
clone_size: NA
d_call: TRBD1
j_call: TRBJ1-5

cdr3_nt: TGTGCCAGCAGTTACATCGGCTTCTACGAGCAGTACTTC
cdr3_aa: CASSYIGFYEQYF
cdr3_length: 13
v_call: TRBV6-2/TRBV6-3
clone_size: NA
d_call: NA
j_call: TRBJ2-7

cdr3_nt: TGTGCCAGCAGTTTAAGGTTAGCGAAGCACAATGAGCAGTTCTTC
cdr3_aa: CASSLRLAKHNEQFF
cdr3_length: 15
v_call: TRBV12-3/TRBV12-4
clone_size: NA
d_call: NA
j_call: TRBJ2-1

cdr3_nt: TGTGCCAGCAGTTACCACGGGGCCACCGGGGAGCTGTTTTTT
cdr3_aa: CASSYHGATGELFF
cdr3_length: 14
v_call: TRBV6-5
clone_size: NA
d_call: NA
j_call: TRBJ2-2

cdr3_nt: TGCGCCAGCAGCTTGGCCCCGGGACAGGCCTACGAGCAGTACTTC
cdr3_aa: CASSLAPGQAYEQYF
cdr3_length: 15
v_call: TRBV5-1
clone_size: NA
d_call: TRBD1
j_call: TRBJ2-7

cdr3_nt: TGCAGTGCTACAATAGCGGGAGAAAATGAGCAGTTCTTC
cdr3_aa: CSATIAGENEQFF
cdr3_length: 13
v_call: TRBV20-1
clone_size: many
d_call: TRBD2
j_call: TRBJ2-1

cdr3_nt: TGCGCCAGCAGCTTGGTAGGGGGAACCGAGCAGTACTTC
cdr3_aa: CASSLVGGTEQYF
cdr3_length: 13
v_call: TRBV5-1
clone_size: few
d_call: NA
j_call: TRBJ2-7

cdr3_nt: TGTGCCAGCAGTTCGACTAGCGGGAGTAGGGCCTACGAGCAGTACTTC
cdr3_aa: CASSSTSGSRAYEQYF
cdr3_length: 16
v_call: TRBV27
clone_size: few
d_call: TRBD2
j_call: TRBJ2-7

cdr3_nt: TGTGCCAGCAGCGTAGACCATGGGACAGGATTTGGGTATGGCTACACCTTC
cdr3_aa: CASSVDHGTGFGYGYTF
cdr3_length: 17
v_call: TRBV9
clone_size: few
d_call: TRBD1
j_call: TRBJ1-2

cdr3_nt: TGTGCCAGCAGTTTTATTTGGGGTCAAGAGACCCAGTACTTC
cdr3_aa: CASSFIWGQETQYF
cdr3_length: 14
v_call: TRBV28
clone_size: few
d_call: NA
j_call: TRBJ2-5

cdr3_nt: TGTGCCAGCAGTTTCGGGGTAGCGGGAGGCCCAGATACGCAGTATTTT
cdr3_aa: CASSFGVAGGPDTQYF
cdr3_length: 16
v_call: TRBV12-3/TRBV12-4
clone_size: NA
d_call: TRBD2
j_call: TRBJ2-3

cdr3_nt: TGCGCCAGCAGCCCCACACCCGTTGCAACTAATGAAAAACTGTTTTTT
cdr3_aa: CASSPTPVATNEKLFF
cdr3_length: 16
v_call: TRBV4-1
clone_size: NA
d_call: NA
j_call: TRBJ1-4

cdr3_nt: TGCAGTGCTAGAGATCTGGGCGCCTACAATGAGCAGTTCTTC
cdr3_aa: CSARDLGAYNEQFF
cdr3_length: 14
v_call: TRBV20-1
clone_size: NA
d_call: NA
j_call: TRBJ2-1

cdr3_nt: TGTGCCAGCAGTTTATATGGTTTCAACTACGAGCAGTACTTC
cdr3_aa: CASSLYGFNYEQYF
cdr3_length: 14
v_call: TRBV12-3/TRBV12-4
clone_size: few
d_call: NA
j_call: TRBJ2-7

cdr3_nt: TGCGCCAGCAGGATTATAGAAGTCTACAATGAGCAGTTCTTC
cdr3_aa: CASRIIEVYNEQFF
cdr3_length: 14
v_call: TRBV5-1
clone_size: few
d_call: NA
j_call: TRBJ2-1

cdr3_nt: TGCAGTGCTGGAGGGACGAGCTCCTATAATTCACCCCTCCACTTT
cdr3_aa: CSAGGTSSYNSPLHF
cdr3_length: 15
v_call: TRBV20-1
clone_size: many
d_call: NA
j_call: TRBJ1-6

cdr3_nt: TGTGCCTGGAGTCATAGTACCTACGAGCAGTACTTC
cdr3_aa: CAWSHSTYEQYF
cdr3_length: 12
v_call: TRBV30
clone_size: NA
d_call: NA
j_call: TRBJ2-7

cdr3_nt: TGCAGTGAGGGAGGGGGAAACATTCAGTACTTC
cdr3_aa: CSEGGGNIQYF
cdr3_length: 11
v_call: TRBV20-1
clone_size: NA
d_call: NA
j_call: TRBJ2-4

cdr3_nt: TGTGCCAGCAGCTTGGCAGATCAGCCCCAGCATTTT
cdr3_aa: CASSLADQPQHF
cdr3_length: 12
v_call: TRBV5-6
clone_size: few
d_call: NA
j_call: TRBJ1-5

cdr3_nt: TGCGCCAGCAGCAACCCGACTAGCGGGAGGGGCACCGGGGAGCTGTTTTTT
cdr3_aa: CASSNPTSGRGTGELFF
cdr3_length: 17
v_call: TRBV5-1
clone_size: few
d_call: TRBD2
j_call: TRBJ2-2

cdr3_nt: TGTGCCAGCAGCTTAGATTACCAGCCCCAGCATTTT
cdr3_aa: CASSLDYQPQHF
cdr3_length: 12
v_call: TRBV7-9
clone_size: few
d_call: NA
j_call: TRBJ1-5

cdr3_nt: TGTGCCAGCAGCTTGGCCTCCCTAGCGGGGGTGAACGAGCAGTACTTC
cdr3_aa: CASSLASLAGVNEQYF
cdr3_length: 16
v_call: TRBV7-2
clone_size: NA
d_call: TRBD2
j_call: TRBJ2-7

cdr3_nt: TGTGCCAGCAGCCTCATAGGGGGGAATCAGCCCCAGCATTTT
cdr3_aa: CASSLIGGNQPQHF
cdr3_length: 14
v_call: TRBV7-9
clone_size: few
d_call: NA
j_call: TRBJ1-5

cdr3_nt: TGTGCCAGCAGCGCCCCTAGGCATGAGCAGTTCTTC
cdr3_aa: CASSAPRHEQFF
cdr3_length: 12
v_call: TRBV9
clone_size: NA
d_call: NA
j_call: TRBJ2-1

cdr3_nt: TGTGCCAGCAGTTTCGGCGGAGGCGGCGAGCAGTACTTC
cdr3_aa: CASSFGGGGEQYF
cdr3_length: 13
v_call: TRBV27
clone_size: few
d_call: NA
j_call: TRBJ2-7

cdr3_nt: TGTGCCAGCAGCCAGGAACAGGGCAGCTCCTACAATGAGCAGTTCTTC
cdr3_aa: CASSQEQGSSYNEQFF
cdr3_length: 16
v_call: TRBV4-2
clone_size: few
d_call: NA
j_call: TRBJ2-1

cdr3_nt: TGTGCCAGCAGTTTATCGGACTCTAGCGGGAGGATTTTGCAGTACTTC
cdr3_aa: CASSLSDSSGRILQYF
cdr3_length: 16
v_call: TRBV27
clone_size: NA
d_call: TRBD2
j_call: TRBJ2-7

cdr3_nt: TGCGCCAGCAGCTTGGTCTCAGAATCTACTGAGCAGTTCTTC
cdr3_aa: CASSLVSESTEQFF
cdr3_length: 14
v_call: TRBV5-1
clone_size: few
d_call: NA
j_call: TRBJ2-1

cdr3_nt: TGCGCCAGCAGCTTTGGGGATACCAAAAACATTCAGTACTTC
cdr3_aa: CASSFGDTKNIQYF
cdr3_length: 14
v_call: TRBV5-1
clone_size: NA
d_call: NA
j_call: TRBJ2-4

cdr3_nt: TGTGCCAGCAGCCGAGACCAGACAGGGGTGGGAGATACGCAGTATTTT
cdr3_aa: CASSRDQTGVGDTQYF
cdr3_length: 16
v_call: TRBV6-1
clone_size: few
d_call: TRBD1
j_call: TRBJ2-3

cdr3_nt: TGTGCCAGCAAAACCTTTTGGGGGGCTGGGGCCAACGTCCTGACTTTC
cdr3_aa: CASKTFWGAGANVLTF
cdr3_length: 16
v_call: TRBV28
clone_size: few
d_call: NA
j_call: TRBJ2-6

cdr3_nt: TGCAGTGGTTTGAAGGCCTACGAGCAGTACTTC
cdr3_aa: CSGLKAYEQYF
cdr3_length: 11
v_call: TRBV20-1
clone_size: NA
d_call: NA
j_call: TRBJ2-7

cdr3_nt: TGTGCCAGCAGCTTACTCGGGACAGTTAATCAGCCCCAGCATTTT
cdr3_aa: CASSLLGTVNQPQHF
cdr3_length: 15
v_call: TRBV7-8
clone_size: few
d_call: TRBD1
j_call: TRBJ1-5

cdr3_nt: TGTGCCAGCAGCTTGGATCCCGACCAGCGGGGGACCTCACAGTTCTTC
cdr3_aa: CASSLDPDQRGTSQFF
cdr3_length: 16
v_call: TRBV5-4
clone_size: few
d_call: TRBD2
j_call: TRBJ2-1

cdr3_nt: TGCAGTGGCGGGGAGAGCACAGATACGCAGTATTTT
cdr3_aa: CSGGESTDTQYF
cdr3_length: 12
v_call: TRBV20-1
clone_size: few
d_call: NA
j_call: TRBJ2-3

cdr3_nt: TGTGCCAGCAGTGGTACAACAGTGTACCAAGAGACCCAGTACTTC
cdr3_aa: CASSGTTVYQETQYF
cdr3_length: 15
v_call: TRBV6-4
clone_size: NA
d_call: NA
j_call: TRBJ2-5

cdr3_nt: TGTGCCAGCAGCTCCCCGTCGGAGGGCGAGAACACCGGGGAGCTGTTTTTT
cdr3_aa: CASSSPSEGENTGELFF
cdr3_length: 17
v_call: TRBV7-9
clone_size: NA
d_call: NA
j_call: TRBJ2-2

cdr3_nt: TGCAGCGGGCTTGGTGGCAGGGGGACTGAAGCTTTCTTT
cdr3_aa: CSGLGGRGTEAFF
cdr3_length: 13
v_call: TRBV29-1
clone_size: many
d_call: TRBD1
j_call: TRBJ1-1

cdr3_nt: TGTGCCATCAGTACGGGACAGACTGAAGCTTTCTTT
cdr3_aa: CAISTGQTEAFF
cdr3_length: 12
v_call: TRBV10-3
clone_size: few
d_call: TRBD1
j_call: TRBJ1-1

cdr3_nt: TGCGCCAGCAGCACACTAAGAGGGGGGGAGAATATTAGGAACACCGGGGAGCTGTTTTTT
cdr3_aa: CASSTLRGGENIRNTGELFF
cdr3_length: 20
v_call: TRBV4-1
clone_size: NA
d_call: NA
j_call: TRBJ2-2

cdr3_nt: TGCAGTGCTTCCGGGACAGGGGGCGAGCAGTACTTC
cdr3_aa: CSASGTGGEQYF
cdr3_length: 12
v_call: TRBV20-1
clone_size: few
d_call: TRBD1
j_call: TRBJ2-7

cdr3_nt: TGTGCCAGCAGCCGGGACGGCGCTTTGAATGAGCAGTTCTTC
cdr3_aa: CASSRDGALNEQFF
cdr3_length: 14
v_call: TRBV28
clone_size: NA
d_call: NA
j_call: TRBJ2-1

cdr3_nt: TGCGCCAGCAGCTTGGTGAGCTCGGGGATTACCGGGGAGCTGTTTTTT
cdr3_aa: CASSLVSSGITGELFF
cdr3_length: 16
v_call: TRBV5-1
clone_size: NA
d_call: NA
j_call: TRBJ2-2

cdr3_nt: TGCGCCAGCAGCCAGCTCCCCACACCGAACACCGGGGAGCTGTTTTTT
cdr3_aa: CASSQLPTPNTGELFF
cdr3_length: 16
v_call: TRBV4-1
clone_size: NA
d_call: NA
j_call: TRBJ2-2

cdr3_nt: TGCGCCAGCAGCTTGGACAGCAACTCAAACTATGGATACACCTTC
cdr3_aa: CASSLDSNSNYGYTF
cdr3_length: 15
v_call: TRBV5-1
clone_size: NA
d_call: NA
j_call: TRBJ1-2

cdr3_nt: TGTGCCAGCAGCCGCGGGACAGGGGGCGGACAGCCCCAGCATTTT
cdr3_aa: CASSRGTGGGQPQHF
cdr3_length: 15
v_call: TRBV12-3/TRBV12-4
clone_size: few
d_call: TRBD1
j_call: TRBJ1-5

cdr3_nt: TGTGCCACCAGCAGAGATGGGCTAGCCCGAGAGCAGTACTTC
cdr3_aa: CATSRDGLAREQYF
cdr3_length: 14
v_call: TRBV15
clone_size: many
d_call: NA
j_call: TRBJ2-7

cdr3_nt: TGTGCCAGCAGCCAAGGCAGGGGGCCCGGGGAGCTGTTTTTT
cdr3_aa: CASSQGRGPGELFF
cdr3_length: 14
v_call: TRBV3-1
clone_size: few
d_call: TRBD1
j_call: TRBJ2-2

cdr3_nt: TGCAGTGCTAGAGTTCTCAGGGAAGCTTTCTTT
cdr3_aa: CSARVLREAFF
cdr3_length: 11
v_call: TRBV20-1
clone_size: NA
d_call: NA
j_call: TRBJ1-1

cdr3_nt: TGCAGTGCTAGGACAGGGGTCCGGGAAGCTTTCTTT
cdr3_aa: CSARTGVREAFF
cdr3_length: 12
v_call: TRBV20-1
clone_size: few
d_call: TRBD1
j_call: TRBJ1-1

cdr3_nt: TGTGCCAGCACCCAACTGGGGGCCAAAAACATTCAGTACTTC
cdr3_aa: CASTQLGAKNIQYF
cdr3_length: 14
v_call: TRBV12-3/TRBV12-4
clone_size: many
d_call: NA
j_call: TRBJ2-4